These 8 T cell receptor beta chains were sequenced from one sample in a study of T cell changes during pregnancy in multiple sclerosis. Sequenced by immunoSEQ multiplex PCR; TCRdb stores in-frame clones only, minus some. The sample carries 100,000 or so clones, just under 95% recorded once. The sequencing here drew on peripheral blood, taken in the first trimester of pregnancy. All receptors derive from a female donor with multiple sclerosis, enrolled in a pregnancy study.

The chain carries TRBV29-1 and TRBJ1-1; the D gene is possibly TRBD1 (6 bases). Germline V gene data show CDR1 as SQVTM and CDR2 as ANQGSEA. The CDR3 loop spans 13 amino acids. V was clipped by 7 bases and J by 3 bases, with 15 bases between them. CDR3: CSANGQTDTEAFF. The CDR3 nucleotides are TGCAGCGCAAATGGACAGACCGACACTGAAGCTTTCTTT.

The chain carries TRBV6-6 and TRBJ2-7; 7 nucleotides align to TRBD2. V was clipped by 6 bases and J by 3 bases; unmatched bases: 8. The CDR3 has 14 amino acids. Germline V gives CDR1 MNHNY, CDR2 SVGAGI (reference sequence). The CDR3 region has the DNA TGTGCCAGCAGCCCTCGGCGGGGGAACTACGAGCAGTACTTC. Translating it yields CASSPRRGNYEQYF.

This chain links TRBV5-6 with TRBJ1-4, with 7 bases that match TRBD1. The V gene end was trimmed by 4 bases and the J gene end by 3 bases; junction bases not matched to a gene: 6. The CDR3 totals 15 residues. Germline V lookup: CDR1 SGHDT, CDR2 YYEEEE. In DNA, the CDR3 is TGTGCCAGCAGCCGCGAGACAGGGCCTAATGAAAAACTGTTTTTT. Amino acid sequence: CASSRETGPNEKLFF.

The chain recombines TRBV5-5 with TRBJ1-2; tentatively, D is TRBD1 (6 bases). Germline V gives CDR1 SGHKS, CDR2 YYEKEE (reference sequence). The V and J ends lost 2 bases and 5 bases respectively, with 10 bases between them. The CDR3 loop spans 13 amino acids. DNA of the CDR3: TGTGCCAGCAGCTTAGTAAGGGGGTATGGCTACACCTTC. Its protein is CASSLVRGYGYTF.

There are a few counts of this clone. The chain recombines TRBV18 with TRBJ1-1, with unresolved D. The CDR3 contains 14 residues. CDR1 and CDR2 from the germline V gene are KGHSH and LQKENI. Trimming shortened V by 3 bases and J by 4 bases, and 12 bases separated the two germline ends. CDR3 sequence reads: CASSPHIGSTEAFF. The CDR3 bases are TGTGCCAGCTCACCGCATATCGGGAGCACTGAAGCTTTCTTT.

The rearrangement links TRBV2 to TRBJ1-2; D remains ambiguous. The V and J ends lost 6 bases and 0 bases respectively, with 5 bases between them. The CDR3 length is 12 residues. Germline values: CDR1 SNHLY, CDR2 FYNNEI. The CDR3 sequence: CASSGTNYGYTF. The CDR3 DNA reads TGTGCCAGCAGCGGGACTAACTATGGCTACACCTTC.

The chain has TRBV4-2 and TRBJ2-5; TRBD2 aligns across 8 bases. J lost 5 bases, V lost 0 bases, and 5 bases had no gene match. Germline V gene sequence: CDR1 LGHNA, CDR2 YNFKEQ. This CDR3 has 15 residues. CDR3 coding DNA: TGTGCCAGCAGCCAAGAGACGGGGGGGCGGGAGACCCAGTACTTC. Amino acid sequence: CASSQETGGRETQYF.

This chain connects TRBV19 to TRBJ1-3; D possibly corresponds to TRBD1 (6 bases). V was shortened by 4 bases and J by 6 bases, with 10 bases between the two germline ends. Germline CDR1 and CDR2: LNHDA and SQIVND (reference sequence). The CDR3 runs to 13 residues. CDR3 bases: TGTGCCAGTAGTACCGACAGGTTAAACACCATATATTTT. As protein: CASSTDRLNTIYF.